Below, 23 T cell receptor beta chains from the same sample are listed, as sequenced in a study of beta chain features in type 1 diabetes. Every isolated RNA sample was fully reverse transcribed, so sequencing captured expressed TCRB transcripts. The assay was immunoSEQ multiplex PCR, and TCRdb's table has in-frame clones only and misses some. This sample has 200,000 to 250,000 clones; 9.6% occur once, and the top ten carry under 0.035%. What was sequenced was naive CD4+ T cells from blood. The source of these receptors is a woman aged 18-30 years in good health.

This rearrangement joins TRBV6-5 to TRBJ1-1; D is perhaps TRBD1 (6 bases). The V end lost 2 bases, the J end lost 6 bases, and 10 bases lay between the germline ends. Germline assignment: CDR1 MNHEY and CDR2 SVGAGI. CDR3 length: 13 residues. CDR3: CASSYTGTAEAFF. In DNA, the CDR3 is TGTGCCAGCAGTTACACAGGGACCGCTGAAGCTTTCTTT.

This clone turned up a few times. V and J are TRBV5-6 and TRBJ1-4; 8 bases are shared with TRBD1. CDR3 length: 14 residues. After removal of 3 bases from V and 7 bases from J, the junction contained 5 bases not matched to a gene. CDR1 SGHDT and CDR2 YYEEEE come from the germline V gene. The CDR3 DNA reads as TGTGCCAGCAGCTGGGGACAGGCGAGTGAAAAACTGTTTTTT. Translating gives CASSWGQASEKLFF.

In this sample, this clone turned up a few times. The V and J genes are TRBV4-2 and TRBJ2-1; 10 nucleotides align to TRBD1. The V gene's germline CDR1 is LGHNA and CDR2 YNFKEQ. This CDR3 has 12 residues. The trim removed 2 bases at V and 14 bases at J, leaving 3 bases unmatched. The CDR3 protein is CASSQQTGGEFF. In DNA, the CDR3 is TGTGCCAGCAGCCAACAGACAGGGGGCGAGTTCTTC.

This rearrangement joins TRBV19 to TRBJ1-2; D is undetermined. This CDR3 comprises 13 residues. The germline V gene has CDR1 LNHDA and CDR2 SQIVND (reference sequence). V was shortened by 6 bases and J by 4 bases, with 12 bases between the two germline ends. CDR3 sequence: CASRLTGVYGYTF. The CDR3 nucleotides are TGTGCCAGTAGGTTAACCGGAGTCTATGGCTACACCTTC.

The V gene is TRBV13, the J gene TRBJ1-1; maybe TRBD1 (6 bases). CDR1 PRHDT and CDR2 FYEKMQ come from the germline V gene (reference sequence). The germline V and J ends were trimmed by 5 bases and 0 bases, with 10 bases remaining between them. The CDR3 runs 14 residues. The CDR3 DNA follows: TGTGCCAGCAGCCGAACAGGGCTGAACACTGAAGCTTTCTTT. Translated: CASSRTGLNTEAFF.

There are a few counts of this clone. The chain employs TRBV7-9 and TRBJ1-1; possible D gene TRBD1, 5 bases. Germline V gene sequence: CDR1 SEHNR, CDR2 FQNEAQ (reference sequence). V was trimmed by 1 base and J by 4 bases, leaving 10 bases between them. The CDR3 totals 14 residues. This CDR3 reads CASSLDTGVTEAFF. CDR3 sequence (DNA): TGTGCCAGCAGCTTAGACACGGGGGTCACTGAAGCTTTCTTT. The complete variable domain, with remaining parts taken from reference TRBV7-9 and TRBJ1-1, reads DTGVSQNPRHKITKRGQNVTFRCDPISEHNRLYWYRQTLGQGPEFLTYFQNEAQLEKSRLLSDRFSAERPKGSFSTLEIQRTEQGDSAMYLCASSLDTGVTEAFFGQGTRLTVV.

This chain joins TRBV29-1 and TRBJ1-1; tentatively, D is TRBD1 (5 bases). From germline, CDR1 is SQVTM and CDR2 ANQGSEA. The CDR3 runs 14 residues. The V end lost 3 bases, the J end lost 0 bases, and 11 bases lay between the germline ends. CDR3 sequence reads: CSVDRQPMNTEAFF. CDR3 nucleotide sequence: TGCAGCGTTGATAGACAGCCAATGAACACTGAAGCTTTCTTT.

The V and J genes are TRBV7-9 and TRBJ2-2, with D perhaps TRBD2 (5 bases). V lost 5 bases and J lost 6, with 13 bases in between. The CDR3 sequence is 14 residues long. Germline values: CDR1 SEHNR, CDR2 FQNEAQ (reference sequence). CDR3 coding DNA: TGTGCCAGCAGCCCAAATCCCGGGGCCGGGGAGCTGTTTTTT. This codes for CASSPNPGAGELFF.

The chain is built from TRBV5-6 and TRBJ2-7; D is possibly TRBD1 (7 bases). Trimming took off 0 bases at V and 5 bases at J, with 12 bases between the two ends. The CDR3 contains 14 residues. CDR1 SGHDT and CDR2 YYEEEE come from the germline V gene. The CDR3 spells CASSLVAGGNEQYF. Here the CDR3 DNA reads TGTGCCAGCAGCTTGGTTGCAGGGGGGAACGAGCAGTACTTC. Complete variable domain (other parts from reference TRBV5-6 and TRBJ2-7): DAGVTQSPTHLIKTRGQQVTLRCSPKSGHDTVSWYQQALGQGPQFIFQYYEEEERQRGNFPDRFSGHQFPNYSSELNVNALLLGDSALYLCASSLVAGGNEQYFGPGTRLTVT.

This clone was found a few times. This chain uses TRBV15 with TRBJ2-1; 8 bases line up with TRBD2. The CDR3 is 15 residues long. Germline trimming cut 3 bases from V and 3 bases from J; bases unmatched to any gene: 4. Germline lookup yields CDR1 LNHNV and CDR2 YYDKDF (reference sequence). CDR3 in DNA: TGTGCCACCAGCAGGACCGGGGGGGGCTACAATGAGCAGTTCTTC. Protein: CATSRTGGGYNEQFF.

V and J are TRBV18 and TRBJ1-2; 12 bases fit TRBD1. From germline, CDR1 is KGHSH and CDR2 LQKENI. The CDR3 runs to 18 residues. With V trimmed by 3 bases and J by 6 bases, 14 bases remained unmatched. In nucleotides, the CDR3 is TGTGCCAGCTCACCCGGGACAGGGGGCCTATCTGTCCGGAATGGCTACACCTTC. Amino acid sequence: CASSPGTGGLSVRNGYTF. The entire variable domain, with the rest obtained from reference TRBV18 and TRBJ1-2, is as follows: NAGVMQNPRHLVRRRGQEARLRCSPMKGHSHVYWYRQLPEEGLKFMVYLQKENIIDESGMPKERFSAEFPKEGPSILRIQQVVRGDSAAYFCASSPGTGGLSVRNGYTFGSGTRLTVV.

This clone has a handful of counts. This chain's CDR3 is CASMPGYTDTQYF. In DNA form, the CDR3 reads TGTGCCAGTATGCCGGGATACACAGATACGCAGTATTTT. The rearrangement joins TRBV19 to TRBJ2-3; D is possibly TRBD2 (5 bases). The CDR3 runs to 13 residues. CDR1 LNHDA and CDR2 SQIVND come from the germline V gene (reference sequence). V was trimmed by 7 bases and J by 2 bases, leaving 10 bases between them.

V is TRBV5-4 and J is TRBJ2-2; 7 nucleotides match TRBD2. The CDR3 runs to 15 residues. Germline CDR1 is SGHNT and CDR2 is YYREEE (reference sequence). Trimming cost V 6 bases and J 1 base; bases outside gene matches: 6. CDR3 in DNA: TGTGCCAGCAACGCTGGGGGGGGGAACACCGGGGAGCTGTTTTTT. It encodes CASNAGGGNTGELFF.

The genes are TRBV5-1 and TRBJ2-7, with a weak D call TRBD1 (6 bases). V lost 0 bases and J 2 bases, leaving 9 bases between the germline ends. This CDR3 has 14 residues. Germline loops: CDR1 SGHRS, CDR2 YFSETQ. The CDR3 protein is CASSLGDITYEQYF. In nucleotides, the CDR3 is TGCGCCAGCAGCTTGGGGGACATAACCTACGAGCAGTACTTC.

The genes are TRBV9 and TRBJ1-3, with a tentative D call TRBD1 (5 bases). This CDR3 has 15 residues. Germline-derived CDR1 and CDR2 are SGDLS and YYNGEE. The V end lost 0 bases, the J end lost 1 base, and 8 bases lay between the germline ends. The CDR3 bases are TGTGCCAGCAGCGTAGACCCAGGGTCTGGAAACACCATATATTTT. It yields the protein CASSVDPGSGNTIYF. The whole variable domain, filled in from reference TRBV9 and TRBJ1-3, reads DSGVTQTPKHLITATGQRVTLRCSPRSGDLSVYWYQQSLDQGLQFLIQYYNGEERAKGNILERFSAQQFPDLHSELNLSSLELGDSALYFCASSVDPGSGNTIYFGEGSWLTVV.

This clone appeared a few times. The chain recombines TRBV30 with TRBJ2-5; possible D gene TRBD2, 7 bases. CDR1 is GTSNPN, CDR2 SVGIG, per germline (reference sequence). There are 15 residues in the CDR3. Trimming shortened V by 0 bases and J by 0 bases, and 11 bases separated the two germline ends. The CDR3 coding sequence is TGTGCCTGGAGTGTAGGGGGGGCGTACCAAGAGACCCAGTACTTC. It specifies CAWSVGGAYQETQYF.

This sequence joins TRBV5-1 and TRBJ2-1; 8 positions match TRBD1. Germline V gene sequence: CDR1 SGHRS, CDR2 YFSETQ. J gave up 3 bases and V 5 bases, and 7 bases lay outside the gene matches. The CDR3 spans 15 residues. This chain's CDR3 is CASRNRTGNYNEQFF. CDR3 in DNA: TGCGCCAGCAGAAATCGGACAGGGAACTACAATGAGCAGTTCTTC.

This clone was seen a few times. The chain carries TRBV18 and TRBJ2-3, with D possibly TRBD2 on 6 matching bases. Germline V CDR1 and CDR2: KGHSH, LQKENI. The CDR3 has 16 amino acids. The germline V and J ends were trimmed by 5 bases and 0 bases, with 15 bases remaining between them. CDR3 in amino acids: CASSSLRDSSTDTQYF. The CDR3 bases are TGTGCCAGCTCATCACTCCGGGACTCAAGCACAGATACGCAGTATTTT.

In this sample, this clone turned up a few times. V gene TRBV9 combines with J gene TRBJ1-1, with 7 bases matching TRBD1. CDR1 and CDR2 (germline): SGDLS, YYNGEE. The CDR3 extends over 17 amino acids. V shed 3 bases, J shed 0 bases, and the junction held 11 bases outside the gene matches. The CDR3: CASSDAPGGPMNTEAFF. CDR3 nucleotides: TGTGCCAGCAGCGACGCCCCAGGGGGTCCGATGAACACTGAAGCTTTCTTT.

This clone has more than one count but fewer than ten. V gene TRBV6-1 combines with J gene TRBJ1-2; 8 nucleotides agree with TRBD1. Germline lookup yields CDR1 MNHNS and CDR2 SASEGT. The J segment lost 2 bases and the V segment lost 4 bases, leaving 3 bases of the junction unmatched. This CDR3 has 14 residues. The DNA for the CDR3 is TGTGCCAGCAGTGTCCGACAGGGGAACTATGGCTACACCTTC. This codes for CASSVRQGNYGYTF.

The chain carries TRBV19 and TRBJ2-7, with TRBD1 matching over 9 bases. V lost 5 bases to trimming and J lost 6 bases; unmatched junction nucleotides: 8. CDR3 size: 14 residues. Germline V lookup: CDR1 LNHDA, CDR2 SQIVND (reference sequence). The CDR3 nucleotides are TGTGCCAGTAGTCCGGGACAGGGTCGGGGCGAGCAGTACTTC. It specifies CASSPGQGRGEQYF.

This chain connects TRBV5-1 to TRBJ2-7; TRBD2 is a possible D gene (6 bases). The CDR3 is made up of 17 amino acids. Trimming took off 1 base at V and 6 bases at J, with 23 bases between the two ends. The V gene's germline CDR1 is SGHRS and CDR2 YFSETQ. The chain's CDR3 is CASSLFGGNRFSSEQYF. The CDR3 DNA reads TGCGCCAGCAGCTTGTTTGGGGGGAACCGCTTTTCGTCCGAGCAGTACTTC.

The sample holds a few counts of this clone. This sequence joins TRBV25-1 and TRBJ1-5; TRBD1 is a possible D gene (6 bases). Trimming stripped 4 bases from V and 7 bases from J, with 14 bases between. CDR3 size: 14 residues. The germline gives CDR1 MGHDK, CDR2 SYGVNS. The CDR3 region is CASSGLGDIQPQHF. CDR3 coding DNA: TGTGCCAGCAGTGGGTTGGGGGACATCCAGCCCCAGCATTTT. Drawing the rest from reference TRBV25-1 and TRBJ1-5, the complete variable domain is EADIYQTPRYLVIGTGKKITLECSQTMGHDKMYWYQQDPGMELHLIHYSYGVNSTEKGDLSSESTVSRIRTEHFPLTLESARPSHTSQYLCASSGLGDIQPQHFGDGTRLSIL.